Here is one T cell receptor beta chain with its context. TCRdb ran MiXCR on the RT-PCR reads and lists one entry per CDR3 protein. The sample carries 700,000 to 900,000 distinct CDR3 sequences, 21% recorded once. The data belong to a study of response to subunit inactivated influenza vaccine. The V gene's germline CDR1 is WNHNN and CDR2 SYGVQD (reference sequence). Trimming removed 6 bases at V and 5 bases at J, with 8 bases between. The length of the CDR3 is 12 residues. This clonotype originated in a man aged 45-60 years who received an inactivated influenza vaccine. The V gene is TRBV10-1, the J gene TRBJ2-1, with D hard to call. The sequenced sample was PBMCs from blood, obtained roughly 5 days after vaccination. The CDR3: CASRIGDNEQFF. CDR3 sequence (DNA): TGCGCCAGCAGAATCGGCGACAATGAGCAGTTCTTC.